This T cell receptor (beta chain) originates from a study of regulatory T cells in long-lasting Graves disease. General study points: Among samples with persistent disease, TRBV28, TRBJ1-2 and TRBJ2-5 were favored.

Indicated time point: persistent/refractory GD, antithyroid drugs over 5 years with positive TRAb. The TCR library was made from RNA extracted from PBMCs. The table lists this clonotype with a few counts. Its antigen is undetermined. CDR1 and CDR2 (germline): SNHLY, FYNNEI. CDR3 length: 14 amino acids. Unmatched junction bases numbered 6, after V lost 6 bases and J lost 7 bases. With iRepertoire HTBI primers and Arm-PCR of CDR3 regions, TCR beta libraries were built. TCRdb fed the multiplex PCR reads into MiXCR, producing one record per CDR3 protein. This sample yields approximately 350,000 distinct CDR3 sequences, of which roughly 24% are seen a single time; 28% belongs to the top ten.

The V gene is TRBV2, the J gene TRBJ1-6, with 7 bases matching TRBD1. The TCR was taken from a woman between 40 and 55 years old with Graves disease. Sequenced material: peripheral blood mononuclear cells (PBMCs), taken when the disease was refractory, from a patient treated with antithyroid drugs. The CDR3 sequence: CASRQGFGNSPLHF. The CDR3 nucleotides read TGTGCCAGCAGACAGGGGTTCGGGAATTCACCCCTCCACTTT.